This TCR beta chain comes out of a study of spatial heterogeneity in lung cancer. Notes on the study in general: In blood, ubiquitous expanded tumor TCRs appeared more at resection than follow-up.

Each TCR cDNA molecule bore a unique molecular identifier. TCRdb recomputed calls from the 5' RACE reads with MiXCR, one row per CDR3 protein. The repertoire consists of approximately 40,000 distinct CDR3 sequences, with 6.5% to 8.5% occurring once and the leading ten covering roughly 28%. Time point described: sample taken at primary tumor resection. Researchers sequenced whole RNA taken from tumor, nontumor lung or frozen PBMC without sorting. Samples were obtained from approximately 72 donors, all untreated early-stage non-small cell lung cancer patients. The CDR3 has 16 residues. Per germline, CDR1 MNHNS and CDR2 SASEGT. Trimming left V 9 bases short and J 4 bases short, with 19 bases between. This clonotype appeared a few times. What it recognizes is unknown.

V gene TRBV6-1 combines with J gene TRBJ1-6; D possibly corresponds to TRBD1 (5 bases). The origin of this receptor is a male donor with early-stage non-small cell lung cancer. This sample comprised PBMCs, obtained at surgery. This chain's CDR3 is CASKFLLGDYNSPLHF. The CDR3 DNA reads TGTGCCAGTAAATTCCTCCTGGGGGATTATAATTCACCCCTCCACTTT.